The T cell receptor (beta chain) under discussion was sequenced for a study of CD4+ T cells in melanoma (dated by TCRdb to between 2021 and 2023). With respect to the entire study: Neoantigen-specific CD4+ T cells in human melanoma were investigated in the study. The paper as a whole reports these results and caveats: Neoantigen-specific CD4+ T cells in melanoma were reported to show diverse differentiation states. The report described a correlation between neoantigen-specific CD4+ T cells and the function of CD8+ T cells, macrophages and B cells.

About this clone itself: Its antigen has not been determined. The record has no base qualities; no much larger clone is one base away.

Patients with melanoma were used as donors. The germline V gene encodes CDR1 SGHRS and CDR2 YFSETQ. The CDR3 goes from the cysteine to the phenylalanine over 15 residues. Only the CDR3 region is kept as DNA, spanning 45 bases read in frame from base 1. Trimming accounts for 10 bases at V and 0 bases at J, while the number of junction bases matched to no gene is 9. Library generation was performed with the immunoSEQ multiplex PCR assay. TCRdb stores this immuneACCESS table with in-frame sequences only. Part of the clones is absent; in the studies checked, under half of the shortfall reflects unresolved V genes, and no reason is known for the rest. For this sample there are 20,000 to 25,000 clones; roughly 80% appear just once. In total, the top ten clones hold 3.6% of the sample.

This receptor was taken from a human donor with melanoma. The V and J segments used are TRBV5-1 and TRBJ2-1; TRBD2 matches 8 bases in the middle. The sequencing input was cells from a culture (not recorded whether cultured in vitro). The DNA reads TGCGCCTCGTCCCGGGGGGGCAGCTCCTACAATGAGCAGTTCTTC. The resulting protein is CASSRGGSSYNEQFF.